The table lists the clone carrying this TCR beta chain with a few counts. Its antigen is undetermined. Other DNA sequences in this sample translate to the same CDR3. PCR employed 60 Vbeta and 13 Jbeta primers. The data were produced by immunoSEQ multiplex PCR, yet TCRdb's version contains in-frame clones alone and is incomplete. Seen here are approximately 130,000 clones, roughly 71% observed once, and the top ten hold about 2.8%. Trimming cost V 6 bases and J 0 bases, with 9 bases left between them. Germline CDR1 reads MNHEY; CDR2 reads SVGAGI. The CDR3 loop spans 15 amino acids. This entry belongs to a study of cytomegalovirus exposure and HLA in healthy donors. Broader study findings: In a later analysis, TCR beta V- and J-gene trimming was associated with a missense DCLRE1C variant.

The sequence derives from a middle-aged woman in good health and CMV-seropositive. The sequenced material came from PBMCs. This chain connects TRBV6-5 to TRBJ2-6; tentative D call: TRBD1 (6 bases). The CDR3 spells CASSLGGSGANVLTF. The CDR3 coding sequence is TGTGCCAGCAGCCTAGGGGGCTCTGGGGCCAACGTCCTGACTTTC.